This note documents a single TCR beta chain sequence. The antigen is unknown. The data derive from a study of T cell responses to AZD1222 COVID-19 vaccine. Trimming shortened V by 1 base and J by 1 base, and 8 bases separated the two germline ends. The CDR3 loop spans 15 amino acids. Germline-derived CDR1 and CDR2 are LGHNA and YSLEER. Study-wide findings and caveats: As reported, nearly half of all spike-specific TCRs target variant regions that are unmutated. Clonal diversity may have been underestimated in mostly white British donors. Sampled repertoires all dated from after the peak T cell response. Among vaccine-associated CD4 TCRs, coverage spanned spike, with dominance at 160-218 and 743-854.

Profiling relied on immunoSEQ multiplex PCR, and the TCRdb table lists in-frame clones only, not all of them. Seen here are some 180,000 clones, roughly 92% observed once, and the top ten hold around 1.6%. The V call is TRBV4-3, the J call TRBJ2-1, with D uncertain. The sequence derives from an adult in good health. The sequences come from peripheral blood, collected on day 0 of AZD1222 vaccination. CDR3 residues: CASSQVLDSYNEQFF. The DNA of the CDR3 is TGCGCCAGCAGCCAAGTGCTGGATTCCTACAATGAGCAGTTCTTC.